This TCR beta chain was profiled in a study of blood T cell repertoires in COVID-19 (TCRdb year 2020). At the level of the whole study: Samples covering the acute and convalescent phases of COVID-19 were provided by collaborators in the United States, Italy and Spain. The prospective study material was composed of cDNA or gDNA derived from T cells, B-cell-depleted T cells, or PBMCs. Deeply sampled blood TCRbeta repertoires from subjects exposed to, actively infected with, or recovered from COVID-19 were included in the dataset. The repertoires were released in a freely available public database meant as a resource for research on the immune response to SARS-CoV-2. The samples were drawn from two sources: the first 160 participants of the ongoing ImmuneRACE study, and fewer than 1,500 subjects contributed by 6 global collaborators. A de-identified subject ID, COVID-19 status, age in years and sex were almost always included in the sample metadata. Where HLA class I and class II types were available, the types were taken from metadata supplied by the sample provider, not from assay-based typing. On the study overall, not on this receptor specifically: The quantity of clinical and demographic metadata differed by source and by participant and was supplied without curation.

Worth noting for this clone: What this receptor recognizes is not known. No per-base quality is available; no much larger clone lies one base away.

Samples from volunteer blood donors who had recovered from COVID-19 were contributed by a second Seattle source. The collaborating institutions used their own protocols to collect whole blood in K2EDTA tubes. For TCRbeta analysis, collaborators shipped samples in one of three forms: frozen whole blood, isolated PBMCs, or DNA extracted from either of those sample types. V sheds 2 bases and J sheds 0 bases, leaving 6 bases between their ends. The germline V gene sets CDR1 to KGHSH and CDR2 to LQKENI. The CDR3 has 14 amino acids, counting the end cysteine and phenylalanine. The retained sequence is limited to the CDR3, 42 bases, with the frame set at the first base. TCRbeta CDR3 regions were amplified from genomic DNA by means of the immunoSEQ Assay, a bias-controlled multiplex PCR. Processing in the source paper ran as follows. Within the assay, amplification of reference gene primers was used to estimate how many nucleated cells each sample contained. To quantify the absolute abundance of each unique TCRbeta CDR3 rearrangement, sequence reads were collapsed and filtered. For each sample, productive Simpson clonality was calculated by taking the square root of Simpson's diversity index across productive rearrangements. The clones in this table, taken by TCRdb from immuneACCESS, are in-frame only. Not every clone is retained; where verified, under half of the shortfall comes from an unresolved V gene, and the cause of the rest is unknown. V, J and clone size are taken as reported in that table, and D and trimming were inferred from the DNA itself. Within this sample are about 190,000 clones, with approximately 91% of them counted one time only. The leading ten clones occupy 6.2% of the sample.

The rearrangement joined TRBV18 to TRBJ2-3; no confident D gene assignment can be made. This TCR was recovered from a woman between 35 and 50 years old who had recovered from COVID-19. Sequencing was performed on peripheral blood. Read as DNA, the sequence is TGTGCCAGCTCACCAACTATTAGCACAGATACGCAGTATTTT. The translation is CASSPTISTDTQYF.